The subject of this entry is one T cell receptor (beta chain). Other DNA sequences in the same sample also yield this CDR3. Seattle's enrolled individuals joined amid active infection and were then monitored longitudinally. The CDR3 contains 13 residues. Trimming cost V 0 bases and J 1 base, with 4 bases left between them. CDR1 is SGDLS and CDR2 is YYNGEE in the germline V gene. In the original processing: Estimation of nucleated cell counts was performed using reference gene primer amplification. Libraries were prepared by immunoSEQ multiplex PCR; TCRdb keeps only in-frame clonotypes and omits some of them. The DNA gave D and trimming, while V, J and clone size come from that table. The sample lists roughly 480,000 clones; nearly 90% were seen once. This sample is drawn from a study of blood T cell repertoires in COVID-19.

The sequence derives from a man aged 18-30 years with COVID-19, enrolled during active disease. The sample comprised peripheral blood. The genes are TRBV9 and TRBJ2-5; no definite D call. This CDR3 is CASSVGPQETQYF. DNA of the CDR3: TGTGCCAGCAGCGTAGGGCCCCAAGAGACCCAGTACTTC.